These T cell receptor beta chains were read from a single sample in a study of T-cell reconstitution after alpha-beta-depleted transplantation in children. In TCRdb, the PCR reads were re-called with MiXCR into one record per CDR3 protein. In the table there are tens of thousands of distinct CDR3 sequences, roughly 4.4% of which are singletons. The specimen was PBMCs, mostly from graft donor cells, collected 180 days after TCRalphabeta/CD19-depleted stem cell transplant. These receptors all come from a boy less than two years old who had a stem cell transplant for acute myeloid leukemia, so the T cells may come from the graft donor. CDR3s include the opening cysteine and the closing phenylalanine or tryptophan. For some rows the clone size is stated as once, few or many, or as a class when expanded; others skip it.

clone_size v_call cdr3_length cdr3_aa
many TRBV5-5 17 CASSPRDRGQVTGELFF
many TRBV24-1 15 CATSGSSGAYNEQFF
many TRBV29-1 14 CSCWTGVGDNEQFF
many TRBV7-2 16 CASSPGQADFQETQYF
many TRBV10-3 15 CAISETGTGKNIQYF
many TRBV25-1 18 CASSDGGQGAISNQPQHF
many TRBV12-3/TRBV12-4 15 CASSLGGGSKNIQYF
many TRBV7-8 16 CASSRRVNVKEDTQYF
many TRBV30 15 CAWSSGERRYNEQFF
many TRBV12-3/TRBV12-4 16 CASSSEQGPLYNEQFF
many TRBV27 17 CASSLPRTGTYNSPLHF
many TRBV20-1 11 CSGKGNTEAFF
many TRBV29-1 13 CSVERRGVDTQYF
many TRBV6-5 13 CASSFTSMHTIYF
many TRBV20-1 15 CSASQAGFVTGELFF
many TRBV5-6 16 CASSLRITKGGYEQYF
. TRBV21-1 15 CAWGQEEVAGNTIYF
many TRBV4-3 19 CASSQSGPDGYSGANVLTF
. TRBV2 13 CASRQGLDTEAFF
many TRBV7-8 16 CASSQGRGWGNTEAFF
many TRBV20-1 14 CSATGQGDLNEQFF
few TRBV4-1 13 CASSQKGSGEQYF
many TRBV5-1 15 CASSTGQGVRDEQFF
many TRBV25-1 15 CASRNGGFWTGELFF
many TRBV20-1 12 CSAPAGTGELFF
many TRBV29-1 13 CSVFMTAGNTIYF
many TRBV6-2/TRBV6-3 14 CASRERGTYNEQFF
many TRBV6-2/TRBV6-3 14 CASRGLDRDYGYTF
. TRBV4-1 15 CASSQAPGRAYEQYF
. TRBV11-3 16 CASSSRPTGQNEKLFF
many TRBV20-1 17 CSARVLTGGWRNSPLHF